The 10 T cell receptor beta chains below were found in one sample sequenced in a study of cytomegalovirus exposure and HLA in healthy donors (dated by TCRdb to 2015 to 2018). Library prep was done by the immunoSEQ multiplex PCR assay. For the multiplex PCR, a mixture combining 60 forward primers for TCR Vbeta segments and 13 reverse primers for TCR Jbeta segments was used. TCRdb obtained this table from immuneACCESS and retained in-frame rearrangements with V and J assigned. These tables miss some clones; where compared with another copy, unresolved V genes account for less than half of the shortfall, and the remainder is unexplained. In this sample the table shows tens of thousands of clones, around 70% of which occur a single time. About 20% of the sample is in the top ten clones. Sequenced input: PBMCs. These TCRs come from a woman in her 30s in good health and CMV-seropositive.

This clone appeared a single time. The V call is TRBV7-9, the J call TRBJ2-5; a possible D gene is TRBD2 (5 bases). Trimming removed 0 bases from V and 5 bases from J, with 13 bases in between. This CDR3 contains 15 residues. Germline lookup yields CDR1 SEHNR and CDR2 FQNEAQ (reference sequence). The CDR3 region is CASSLAGRVYETQYF. CDR3 in DNA: TGTGCCAGCAGCTTAGCAGGGAGAGTTTACGAGACCCAGTACTTC. The variable domain in full, completed from reference TRBV7-9 and TRBJ2-5, reads DTGVSQNPRHKITKRGQNVTFRCDPISEHNRLYWYRQTLGQGPEFLTYFQNEAQLEKSRLLSDRFSAERPKGSFSTLEIQRTEQGDSAMYLCASSLAGRVYETQYFGPGTRLLVL.

The chain uses TRBV15 and TRBJ2-1, with unresolved D. V was trimmed by 5 bases and J by 0 bases, leaving 8 bases between them. The CDR3 sequence is 14 residues long. Germline CDR1 LNHNV, CDR2 YYDKDF (reference sequence). The CDR3 region is CATSLSSSYNEQFF. CDR3 nucleotides: TGTGCCACCAGCCTCTCGAGCTCCTACAATGAGCAGTTCTTC.

V gene TRBV6-1 combines with J gene TRBJ1-1; D is unresolved. Germline-derived CDR1 and CDR2 are MNHNS and SASEGT. V lost 3 bases, J lost 0 bases, and 11 bases lay in between. This CDR3 spans 15 amino acids. The CDR3 region is CASSDRAGMNTEAFF. The CDR3 coding sequence is TGTGCCAGCAGTGACCGAGCAGGTATGAACACTGAAGCTTTCTTT.

The chain has TRBV6-1 and TRBJ1-2; 8 bases are a match to TRBD1. The CDR3 extends over 15 amino acids. The V gene end was trimmed by 6 bases and the J gene end by 4 bases; junction bases not matched to a gene: 10. Germline lookup yields CDR1 MNHNS and CDR2 SASEGT. The CDR3 bases are TGTGCCAGCAGCAAAGAGTCAGGGGGCCCCTATGGCTACACCTTC. It specifies CASSKESGGPYGYTF.

This clone was seen a handful of times. The gene calls are TRBV5-6 and TRBJ1-4; TRBD1 agrees at 11 bases. This CDR3 spans 17 amino acids. Germline lookup yields CDR1 SGHDT and CDR2 YYEEEE. Losses at the gene ends were 4 bases for V and 0 bases for J; bases not matched to a gene: 5. The CDR3 region has the DNA TGTGCCAGCAGCAGGACAGGGGGCGAGGCAACTAATGAAAAACTGTTTTTT. This encodes CASSRTGGEATNEKLFF.

The chain joins TRBV4-1 to TRBJ1-2, with 7 bases identical to TRBD1. The germline gives CDR1 MGHRA, CDR2 YSYEKL. The CDR3 spans 15 residues. After removal of 4 bases from V and 0 bases from J, the junction contained 5 bases not matched to a gene. DNA for the CDR3: TGCGCCAGCAGCCTCTTCGACAGGGCTAACTATGGCTACACCTTC. Its protein product is CASSLFDRANYGYTF.

This clone was found a few times. V is TRBV5-1 and J is TRBJ2-7, with 9 positions matching TRBD2. V shed 0 bases, J shed 3 bases, and the junction held 4 bases outside the gene matches. This CDR3 region has 15 residues. Germline V gene lookup returns CDR1 SGHRS and CDR2 YFSETQ. The CDR3, as DNA: TGCGCCAGCAGCTTGGTCTCTAGCGGGAACTACGAGCAGTACTTC. Its protein product is CASSLVSSGNYEQYF.

V usage is TRBV6-6 and J usage is TRBJ2-3; D unclear. The CDR3 length is 10 residues. Germline lookup yields CDR1 MNHNY and CDR2 SVGAGI (reference sequence). V was shortened by 10 bases and J by 6 bases, with 8 bases between the two germline ends. Here the CDR3 DNA reads TGTGCCACCCTCGGGGATACGCAGTATTTT. Amino acid sequence: CATLGDTQYF.

This chain connects TRBV6-1 to TRBJ2-1; a weak D match, TRBD2 (5 bases). Germline values: CDR1 MNHNS, CDR2 SASEGT. Trimming shortened V by 5 bases and J by 10 bases, and 18 bases separated the two germline ends. The CDR3 is 14 amino acids. CDR3 coding DNA: TGTGCCAGCAGTCCCCTGCGGGCTTCACGGGAGCAGTTCTTC. Its translation: CASSPLRASREQFF.

This clone was found a few times. V gene TRBV9 combines with J gene TRBJ2-5; tentatively, D is TRBD2 (5 bases). CDR3 length: 14 residues. The germline V and J ends were trimmed by 5 bases and 1 base, with 12 bases remaining between them. Germline V gene lookup returns CDR1 SGDLS and CDR2 YYNGEE. CDR3 in DNA: TGTGCCAGCAGTGCCTGGGAGACCCAAGAGACCCAGTACTTC. Its translation is CASSAWETQETQYF.